Listed below are T cell receptor beta chains from one sample, sequenced in a study of shared clonotypes between healthy human individuals. TCRdb's table, derived via immunoSEQ multiplex PCR, lists solely in-frame clones and lacks some. Among 2 million to 3 million clones listed, 80% to 95% were seen once. The specimen sequenced was naive CD4+ T cells from PBMCs. Receptor source: a man younger than 35 in good health. Some clones in this sample may be carry-over from other donors' samples. Both conserved end residues are part of each CDR3. The D gene is left open where the match is weak. Clone size is stated in some rows and not others, as once, few, many or a class when expanded.

DNA	CDR3	V	D	J	size
TGTGCCACCAGCAGAGACGGTAACCTCCCCTACGAGCAGTACTTC	CATSRDGNLPYEQYF	TRBV15	NA	TRBJ2-7	NA
TGTGCCAGCAGTGAGTGGCCTGGGGGTGGCTACACCTTC	CASSEWPGGGYTF	TRBV2	NA	TRBJ1-2	NA
TGCGCCAGCAGCTTTGGGGGGCGCGCGTACGAGCAGTACTTC	CASSFGGRAYEQYF	TRBV5-1	NA	TRBJ2-7	NA
TGTGCCAGTAGTATATCTGGGCGGGGCTCTGGAAACACCATATATTTT	CASSISGRGSGNTIYF	TRBV19	NA	TRBJ1-3	NA
TGCGCCAGCAGCCCGGGACAGGCGGTGTCCGGGGAGCTGTTTTTT	CASSPGQAVSGELFF	TRBV5-1	TRBD1	TRBJ2-2	NA
TGTGCCAGCAGCTTCTCTGGAGCCAACGTCCTGACTTTC	CASSFSGANVLTF	TRBV5-4	NA	TRBJ2-6	NA
TGTGCCAGCAGTTTTTGGCGGGAGGGCCTAATGGAGACCCAGTACTTC	CASSFWREGLMETQYF	TRBV28	TRBD2	TRBJ2-5	NA
TGTGCCAGCAGGAAGGGTGGGACTACTTCTGAGCAGTTCTTC	CASRKGGTTSEQFF	TRBV7-3	TRBD2	TRBJ2-1	NA
TGTGCCAGTAGAGACAGGGGGCTCAGGGAGCAGTACTTC	CASRDRGLREQYF	TRBV19	TRBD1	TRBJ2-7	once
TGTGCCAGCAGCCTCCCTCGGGCGCAATTCCAAGAGACCCAGTACTTC	CASSLPRAQFQETQYF	TRBV7-8	NA	TRBJ2-5	once
TGTGCCATCAGTTCAGGGGCAACTGAGCAGTTCTTC	CAISSGATEQFF	TRBV10-3	NA	TRBJ2-1	NA
TGTGCCAGCAGCCGCGGGACTAGCGGTGCAAATGAGCAGTTCTTC	CASSRGTSGANEQFF	TRBV7-9	TRBD2	TRBJ2-1	NA
TGTGCCAGCAGTGAAGACTTGCTGGGAGAGCAGTACTTC	CASSEDLLGEQYF	TRBV25-1	NA	TRBJ2-7	NA
TGCGCCAGCAGCTTGGACAGGAATCAGCCCCAGCATTTT	CASSLDRNQPQHF	TRBV5-1	NA	TRBJ1-5	NA
TGTGCCTGGAGTCCTTATCAAGGGACTGCTGATCAGCCCCAGCATTTT	CAWSPYQGTADQPQHF	TRBV30	NA	TRBJ1-5	NA
TGTGCCAGTAGTCTCGGACAGGGGACAGATACGCAGTATTTT	CASSLGQGTDTQYF	TRBV19	TRBD1	TRBJ2-3	NA
TGCAGCGTTGAGGGTCCCACTAGCACAGATACGCAGTATTTT	CSVEGPTSTDTQYF	TRBV29-1	NA	TRBJ2-3	NA